The T cell receptor (beta chain) under discussion was sequenced for a study of blood T cells in healthy people across ages. Study-wide context: The capture of about one barcoded beta molecule per two T cells was achieved by template switching. Study observations and caveats: Long-lived donors carried more naive CD4+ cells and greater diversity than aged donors.

For this clonotype: Its antigen is not known.

The V gene lost 0 bases and the J gene lost 4 bases, with 13 bases spanning the gap. The CDR3 loop spans 15 amino acids. The germline CDR1 and CDR2 sequences are SGDLS and YYNGEE. A second PCR of 7 to 11 cycles used a sample-barcoded 5' primer and a J-beta primer mix. Each cDNA molecule was tagged by a template-switch adaptor with 12 random nucleotides. TCRdb redid the calling of the 5' RACE reads with MiXCR, one entry per CDR3 protein. The repertoire holds around 710,000 distinct CDR3 sequences, with roughly 43% as singletons. The source is a woman aged 60-75 years in good health. Input material: blood. V and J are TRBV9 and TRBJ1-2, with D uncertain. The CDR3 DNA reads TGTGCCAGCAGCGTAGAAGATCTCCCCTCCTATGGCTACACCTTC. Translated: CASSVEDLPSYGYTF.